This TCR beta chain was profiled in a study of technical replicates of blood from a handful of donors. Germline V gene sequence: CDR1 SGHTA, CDR2 FQGNSA. Trimming left V 2 bases short and J 7 bases short, with 18 bases between. The CDR3 covers 15 residues. Clones were read by immunoSEQ multiplex PCR, and TCRdb kept only the in-frame ones, dropping some. Counted here are tens of thousands of clones, roughly 84% occurring once; the ten biggest clones make up roughly 5.2%. The source is a human donor in good health. Some clones in this sample may be carry-over from other donors' samples. The sequenced sample was PBMCs. The chain has TRBV7-2 and TRBJ2-7, with D tentatively TRBD2 (5 bases). The CDR3 protein is CASSLSESGRGEQYF. In DNA form, the CDR3 reads TGTGCCAGCAGCTTAAGTGAGTCTGGACGCGGGGAGCAGTACTTC. Full variable domain (remainder filled in from reference TRBV7-2 and TRBJ2-7): GAGVSQSPSNKVTEKGKDVELRCDPISGHTALYWYRQSLGQGLEFLIYFQGNSAPDKSGLPSDRFSAERTGGSVSTLTIQRTQQEDSAVYLCASSLSESGRGEQYFGPGTRLTVT.